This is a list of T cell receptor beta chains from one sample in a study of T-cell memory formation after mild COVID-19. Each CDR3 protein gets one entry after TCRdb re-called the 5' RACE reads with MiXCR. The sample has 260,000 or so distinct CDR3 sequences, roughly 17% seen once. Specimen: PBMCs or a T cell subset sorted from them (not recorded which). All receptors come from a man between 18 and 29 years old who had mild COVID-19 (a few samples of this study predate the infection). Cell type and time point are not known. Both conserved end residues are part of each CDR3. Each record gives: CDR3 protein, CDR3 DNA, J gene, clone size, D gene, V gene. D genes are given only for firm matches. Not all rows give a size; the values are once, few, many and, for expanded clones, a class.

CDR3aa: CASRDRGRNTGELFF
CDR3nt: TGTGCCAGCAGGGACAGGGGGCGGAACACCGGGGAGCTGTTTTTT
j_gene: TRBJ2-2
abundance: few
d_gene: TRBD1
v_gene: TRBV2

CDR3aa: CASSLGGTELHEQYF
CDR3nt: TGCGCCAGCAGCTTGGGTGGGACGGAGCTTCACGAGCAGTACTTC
j_gene: TRBJ2-7
abundance: few
d_gene: .
v_gene: TRBV5-1

CDR3aa: CAISEGQERNTGELFF
CDR3nt: TGTGCCATCAGTGAAGGACAGGAAAGAAACACCGGGGAGCTGTTTTTT
j_gene: TRBJ2-2
abundance: few
d_gene: TRBD1
v_gene: TRBV10-3

CDR3aa: CASTRLRGGGETQYF
CDR3nt: TGTGCCAGCACCCGACTACGGGGCGGAGGAGAGACCCAGTACTTC
j_gene: TRBJ2-5
abundance: many
d_gene: .
v_gene: TRBV6-2/TRBV6-3

CDR3aa: CASSPGQAVGEQFF
CDR3nt: TGTGCCAGCAGCCCGGGACAGGCCGTGGGAGAGCAGTTCTTC
j_gene: TRBJ2-1
abundance: .
d_gene: TRBD1
v_gene: TRBV7-2

CDR3aa: CASSLNAETQYF
CDR3nt: TGTGCCAGCAGCTTAAATGCCGAGACCCAGTACTTC
j_gene: TRBJ2-5
abundance: .
d_gene: .
v_gene: TRBV7-2

CDR3aa: CASSFGTSSNTEAFF
CDR3nt: TGCGCCAGCAGCTTCGGGACTTCCTCCAACACTGAAGCTTTCTTT
j_gene: TRBJ1-1
abundance: few
d_gene: .
v_gene: TRBV5-1

CDR3aa: CASSLRGPPNTGELFF
CDR3nt: TGTGCCAGCAGCTTAAGAGGGCCTCCGAACACCGGGGAGCTGTTTTTT
j_gene: TRBJ2-2
abundance: once
d_gene: .
v_gene: TRBV11-3

CDR3aa: CASSLYATGGGSPLHF
CDR3nt: TGTGCCAGCAGTCTATATGCGACCGGTGGGGGGTCACCCCTCCACTTT
j_gene: TRBJ1-6
abundance: few
d_gene: .
v_gene: TRBV7-9

CDR3aa: CAWTVAGNQPQHF
CDR3nt: TGTGCCTGGACGGTGGCGGGCAATCAGCCCCAGCATTTT
j_gene: TRBJ1-5
abundance: few
d_gene: .
v_gene: TRBV30

CDR3aa: CSADRGQETQYF
CDR3nt: TGCAGCGCGGACAGGGGCCAAGAGACCCAGTACTTC
j_gene: TRBJ2-5
abundance: .
d_gene: TRBD1
v_gene: TRBV29-1

CDR3aa: CASSSNLPTGMGGELFF
CDR3nt: TGTGCCAGCAGCTCCAACCTTCCCACAGGGATGGGCGGGGAGCTGTTTTTT
j_gene: TRBJ2-2
abundance: few
d_gene: .
v_gene: TRBV7-9

CDR3aa: CASSDSHHVWTGNTGELFF
CDR3nt: TGTGCCAGCAGCGATAGCCATCACGTCTGGACAGGGAACACCGGGGAGCTGTTTTTT
j_gene: TRBJ2-2
abundance: .
d_gene: TRBD1
v_gene: TRBV7-9

CDR3aa: CASSSAIRTSGGETQYF
CDR3nt: TGTGCCAGCAGCTCAGCCATCCGGACTAGCGGGGGAGAGACCCAGTACTTC
j_gene: TRBJ2-5
abundance: .
d_gene: TRBD2
v_gene: TRBV7-9

CDR3aa: CSVHFWGGRYNEQFF
CDR3nt: TGCAGCGTTCACTTCTGGGGGGGTAGATACAATGAGCAGTTCTTC
j_gene: TRBJ2-1
abundance: few
d_gene: TRBD2
v_gene: TRBV29-1

CDR3aa: CASSQAGPGQGYNEQFF
CDR3nt: TGTGCCAGCAGCCAAGCTGGGCCGGGACAGGGCTACAATGAGCAGTTCTTC
j_gene: TRBJ2-1
abundance: few
d_gene: TRBD1
v_gene: TRBV3-1

CDR3aa: CASSYSPLGDTEAFF
CDR3nt: TGTGCCAGCAGTTACTCTCCTTTGGGGGACACTGAAGCTTTCTTT
j_gene: TRBJ1-1
abundance: many
d_gene: .
v_gene: TRBV6-5

CDR3aa: CASSLSGDQPQHF
CDR3nt: TGTGCCAGCAGCTTAAGTGGGGATCAGCCCCAGCATTTT
j_gene: TRBJ1-5
abundance: many
d_gene: .
v_gene: TRBV7-3

CDR3aa: CSVAGTGRSNEKLFF
CDR3nt: TGCAGCGTAGCCGGGACAGGGAGGAGCAATGAAAAACTGTTTTTT
j_gene: TRBJ1-4
abundance: .
d_gene: TRBD1
v_gene: TRBV29-1

CDR3aa: CASRGDRGYGYTF
CDR3nt: TGTGCCAGCAGAGGGGACAGGGGGTATGGCTACACCTTC
j_gene: TRBJ1-2
abundance: .
d_gene: TRBD1
v_gene: TRBV2